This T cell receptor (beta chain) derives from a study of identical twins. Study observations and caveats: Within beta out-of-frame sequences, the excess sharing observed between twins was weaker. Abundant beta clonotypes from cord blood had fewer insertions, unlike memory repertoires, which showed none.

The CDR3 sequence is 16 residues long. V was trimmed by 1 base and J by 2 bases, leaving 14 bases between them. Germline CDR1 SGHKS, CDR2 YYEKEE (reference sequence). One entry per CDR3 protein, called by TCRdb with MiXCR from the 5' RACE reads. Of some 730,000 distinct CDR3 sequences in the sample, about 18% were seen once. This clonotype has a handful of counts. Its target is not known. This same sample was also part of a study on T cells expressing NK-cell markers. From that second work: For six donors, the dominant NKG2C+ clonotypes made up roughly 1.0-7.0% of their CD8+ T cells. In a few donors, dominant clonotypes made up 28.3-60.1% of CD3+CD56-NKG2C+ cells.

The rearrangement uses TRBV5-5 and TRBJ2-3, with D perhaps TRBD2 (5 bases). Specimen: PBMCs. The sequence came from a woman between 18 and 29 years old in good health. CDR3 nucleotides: TGTGCCAGCAGCTTGCGCCGTAGCGACCTCACAGATACGCAGTATTTT. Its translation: CASSLRRSDLTDTQYF.